This is a list of T cell receptor beta chains from one sample in a study of technical replicates of blood from a few donors. The repertoire was sequenced with immunoSEQ multiplex PCR; TCRdb's copy has only in-frame clones and lacks some. The table has almost 70,000 clones, 80% to 90% seen once. Sequenced sample: PBMCs. Every receptor here comes from a human donor in good health. Some clones in this sample may be carry-over from other donors' samples. The CDR3 runs from the conserved cysteine through the conserved F or W.

V	J	CDR3
TRBV6-6	TRBJ2-6	CASRQGSSGANVLTF
TRBV2	TRBJ2-7	CASSEALLEGVEQYF
TRBV7-2	TRBJ2-2	CASSQITGELFF
TRBV7-9	TRBJ1-3	CASSLLTGAGNTIYF
TRBV5-1	TRBJ2-1	CASATSGGDNEQFF
TRBV11-3	TRBJ2-5	CASSLIGTGPRRSETQYF
TRBV6-6	TRBJ1-2	CASSYPARNYGYTF
TRBV5-1	TRBJ2-2	CASSLVGASNTGELFF
TRBV9	TRBJ2-3	CASSAGQAGTDTQYF
TRBV7-2	TRBJ2-3	CASSKDFGTDTQYF
TRBV10-3	TRBJ1-6	CAISRGTENNSPLHF
TRBV19	TRBJ1-1	CASSIGAVRNTEAFF
TRBV18	TRBJ2-2	CASSKRGLAGETGELFF
TRBV2	TRBJ1-1	CASRNRDRAEAFF
TRBV6-5	TRBJ1-2	CASSYKETSYGYTF
TRBV2	TRBJ1-1	CASGVRGGTEAFF
TRBV19	TRBJ2-7	CASSTRGNYEQYF
TRBV6-4	TRBJ2-1	CASSAQGDSYNEQFF
TRBV4-3	TRBJ2-1	CASSRRAAGQGVSRPSYNEQFF
TRBV27	TRBJ1-2	CASGQYSNYGYTF
TRBV9	TRBJ1-2	CASGGAYGYTF
TRBV4-3	TRBJ2-1	CASSQELISSYNEQFF
TRBV18	TRBJ1-2	CASSPDGGYGYTF
TRBV21-1	TRBJ2-1	CASSKDGGVGEQFF
TRBV6-6	TRBJ1-6	CASRNRGRDSSPLHF
TRBV7-3	TRBJ1-6	CASSLQGGNSPLHF
TRBV5-1	TRBJ2-3	CASSLGTSPDTQYF
TRBV6-1	TRBJ1-5	CASSSRERDQPQHF
TRBV9	TRBJ2-3	CASSVGLAGGRTDTQYF
TRBV6-5	TRBJ1-1	CASSYSKGRGAEAFF
TRBV7-9	TRBJ2-6	CASSANVLTF
TRBV19	TRBJ2-1	CASRTSGSNEQFF
TRBV27	TRBJ1-5	CAAGGLNQPQHF
TRBV10-3	TRBJ2-3	CAISEGLAGGLDTQYF
TRBV21-1	TRBJ2-2	CASSKETTGEPPAPPGELFF
TRBV29-1	TRBJ2-5	CSVESGTGQTQYF
TRBV25-1	TRBJ2-1	CASSGGGSGSYNEQFF